The 6 T cell receptor beta chains below come from one sample, sequenced in a study of OX40 agonist ivuxolimab in advanced cancers. The assay was immunoSEQ multiplex PCR, and TCRdb's table has in-frame clones only and misses some. Among tens of thousands of clones listed, roughly four fifths were seen once. The material was CD4+ or CD8+ T cells sorted from blood, obtained in a trial of the OX40 agonist ivuxolimab. These receptors were collected from an adult with an advanced solid tumor such as melanoma, head and neck, liver or kidney cancer.

The chain combines TRBV6-1 with TRBJ1-4, with 8 bases aligning to TRBD1. The CDR3 has 13 residues. V lost 6 bases to trimming and J lost 7 bases; unmatched junction nucleotides: 4. Germline-derived CDR1 and CDR2 are MNHNS and SASEGT. CDR3 protein: CASRDRVVEKLFF. The CDR3 coding sequence is TGTGCCAGCAGGGACAGGGTGGTTGAAAAACTGTTTTTT.

This clone was counted a few times. The rearrangement joins TRBV5-1 to TRBJ2-3; D gene ambiguous. The CDR3 length is 12 residues. From germline, CDR1 is SGHRS and CDR2 YFSETQ. Trimming shortened V by 0 bases and J by 4 bases, and 3 bases separated the two germline ends. CDR3 bases: TGCGCCAGCAGCTTGGAGGCAGATACGCAGTATTTT. Protein sequence: CASSLEADTQYF.

The rearrangement joins TRBV27 to TRBJ2-3; tentative D call: TRBD2 (5 bases). CDR1 MNHEY and CDR2 SMNVEV come from the germline V gene (reference sequence). This CDR3 region has 18 residues. V was shortened by 6 bases and J by 0 bases, with 22 bases between the two germline ends. The CDR3 coding sequence is TGTGCCAGCAGACAGTGGTTCGGGCGGGCTACTAGCACAGATACGCAGTATTTT. It translates to CASRQWFGRATSTDTQYF.

This chain connects TRBV11-2 to TRBJ2-7; 7 nucleotides align to TRBD1. The CDR3 contains 15 residues. J was trimmed by 0 bases and V by 2 bases; bases with no gene match: 4. Germline lookup yields CDR1 SGHAT and CDR2 FQNNGV. In nucleotides, the CDR3 is TGTGCCAGCAGCTTAAGGGGGCCAACCTCCTACGAGCAGTACTTC. It encodes CASSLRGPTSYEQYF. The full variable domain, with the rest looked up from reference TRBV11-2 and TRBJ2-7, is EAGVAQSPRYKIIEKRQSVAFWCNPISGHATLYWYQQILGQGPKLLIQFQNNGVVDDSQLPKDRFSAERLKGVDSTLKIQPAKLEDSAVYLCASSLRGPTSYEQYFGPGTRLTVT.

The chain joins TRBV28 to TRBJ1-2; D uncertain. There are 15 residues in the CDR3. Trimming stripped 5 bases from V and 6 bases from J, with 19 bases between. CDR1 MDHEN and CDR2 SYDVKM come from the germline V gene. CDR3 sequence reads: CASSLLGRARDGYTF. The CDR3, as DNA: TGTGCCAGCAGTCTACTAGGGCGGGCGAGAGATGGCTACACCTTC.

By proportion, this clone is medium-sized. The CDR3 nucleotides read TGTGCCAGCAGTTTATGGGGTTCGGGACTAGCGGGGGCCGCGACCTACGAGCAGTACTTC. Protein sequence: CASSLWGSGLAGAATYEQYF. The chain employs TRBV28 and TRBJ2-7, with 14 nucleotides matching TRBD2. Germline V lookup: CDR1 MDHEN, CDR2 SYDVKM. The CDR3 has 20 residues. V trimming: 0 bases; J trimming: 2 bases; junction bases outside the gene matches: 12.